This paragraph reports one TCR beta chain. Its target is not known. The sample belongs to a study of T cells after yellow fever vaccination. The study, taken as a whole, reports: Abundant clonotypes from the bulk population could have been carried over as contaminants into FACS-sorted repertoires.

Generation of TCR cDNA used 5'RACE template switching (which added a universal primer site and UMIs). TCRdb reprocessed the 5' RACE reads with MiXCR, giving one entry per CDR3 protein. In the table there are around 500,000 distinct CDR3 sequences, 20% to 25% of which are singletons. CDR3 size: 19 residues. Germline values: CDR1 SGHVS, CDR2 FNYEAQ. Germline trimming cut 5 bases from V and 0 bases from J; bases unmatched to any gene: 13. The TCR was taken from a man younger than 35 who received the YFV17D yellow fever vaccine. The sample in question was PBMCs, obtained about 20 days after the first yellow fever vaccination. The V and J genes are TRBV7-6 and TRBJ2-1; 10 bases fit TRBD1. CDR3 region: CASSPVGQGTLSSYNEQFF. DNA of the CDR3: TGTGCCAGCAGCCCTGTGGGACAGGGGACTTTGAGCTCCTACAATGAGCAGTTCTTC.